Listed here is a single T cell receptor beta chain. The target antigen is unknown. Only in-frame clones appear in the TCRdb table, and some are missing; sequencing was by immunoSEQ multiplex PCR. Among around 160,000 clones, approximately 78% were seen once, and the ten largest hold around 4.3%. CDR1 SGHTS and CDR2 YDEGEE come from the germline V gene. The CDR3 is 14 amino acids. Trimming left V 4 bases short and J 7 bases short, with 17 bases between. The data belong to a study of T cell responses to AZD1222 COVID-19 vaccine. General observations from the study: Reports indicate that nearly half of spike-specific TCRs are directed at unmutated variant regions. Donors in the cohort were predominantly white British and more often female, and clonal diversity was possibly underestimated.

The chain employs TRBV5-8 and TRBJ1-2, with D possibly matching TRBD1 (5 bases). Sequences were derived from peripheral blood, sampled on day 0 of MenACWY control vaccination. This receptor was obtained from an adult in good health. CDR3 in amino acids: CASSPEAGLLGYTF. The DNA for the CDR3 is TGTGCCAGCAGCCCGGAGGCAGGGCTGCTTGGCTACACCTTC.